This T cell receptor (beta chain) was recovered during a study of blood T cell repertoires in COVID-19 (dated by TCRdb to 2020 to 2021). For the study in its entirety: The collaborator samples originated in the United States, Italy and Spain and spanned the acute and convalescent phases of COVID-19. The repertoires were released in a freely available public database meant as a resource for research on the immune response to SARS-CoV-2. The prospective study material was composed of cDNA or gDNA derived from T cells, B-cell-depleted T cells, or PBMCs. Samples came from the ongoing ImmuneRACE study (first 160 participants) plus 1,254 subjects from 6 global collaborators. Where available, HLA class I and class II types were obtained from metadata supplied by the sample provider rather than from assay-based typing. The dataset comprised deeply sampled blood TCRbeta repertoires from subjects exposed to, actively infected with, or recovered from COVID-19. Nearly every sample came with metadata listing a de-identified subject ID, COVID-19 status, age in years and sex.

Sequences SGHNT (CDR1) and YENEEA (CDR2) are obtained from the germline V gene. Trimming takes 5 bases off V and 3 bases off J; junction bases not matched to a gene: 8. The CDR3 numbers 15 residues from cysteine through phenylalanine. Just CDR3 DNA is preserved here, 45 bases in frame from base 1. About this clone itself: There is no known antigen for this receptor. No base quality values were provided; no much bigger clone lies one nucleotide off.

Overall results and qualifications from the work: How much clinical and demographic metadata was included differed by source and by participant, and the metadata was provided uncurated.

The collaborating institutions used their own protocols to collect whole blood in K2EDTA tubes. Collaborator samples were shipped for TCRbeta analysis as frozen whole blood, isolated PBMCs, or DNA extracted from either sample type. TCRbeta CDR3 regions were amplified from genomic DNA using the immunoSEQ Assay, a bias-controlled multiplex PCR. On the authors' methods: Within the assay, amplification of reference gene primers was used to estimate how many nucleated cells each sample contained. Sequence reads were collapsed and filtered to measure the absolute abundance of every unique TCRbeta CDR3 rearrangement. Productive Simpson clonality was computed per sample as the square root of Simpson's diversity index over productive rearrangements. Sourced from immuneACCESS, this table was stored by TCRdb with only in-frame sequences that have V and J called. A share of the clones is absent; for the studies checked, an unresolved V gene accounts for under half, and the remainder has no known explanation. For V, J and clone size, that table is used; D and trimming come from the DNA. This sample has fewer than 350,000 clones in its table, and 80% to 85% of those were observed once. Under 3% of the sample is held by the ten biggest clonotypes.

Sequenced sample: peripheral blood. The rearranged segments are TRBV11-3 and TRBJ2-7, with 9 bases aligning to TRBD2. This TCR derives from an older woman with active or convalescent COVID-19. The bases read TGTGCCAGCAGCGCCGCCTCTAGCGGGGTCTACGAGCAGTACTTC. Protein translation: CASSAASSGVYEQYF.